This TCR beta chain was captured by sequencing in a study of T cells after yellow fever vaccination. General observations from the study: Subsequent booster samples again held most clones from primary vaccination (just under 98% CD4, roughly 88% CD8). The study noted that FACS-sorted repertoires could contain abundant clonotypes contaminating from the bulk population.

This clonotype occurred once. Its antigen is undetermined. Just one base apart from a much larger clone, this may be a read error. TCRdb passed the 5' RACE reads through MiXCR, listing each CDR3 protein once. The sample holds some 600,000 distinct CDR3 sequences, about 17% seen once. V was shortened by 4 bases and J by 5 bases, with 18 bases between the two germline ends. The CDR3 is 15 amino acids. Germline loops: CDR1 LGHDT, CDR2 YNNKEL (reference sequence). The chain uses TRBV3-1 and TRBJ2-7, with D unresolved. The TCR was taken from a man younger than 35 who received the YFV17D yellow fever vaccine. The sequences come from PBMCs, collected 5 days after the first yellow fever vaccination. The CDR3 DNA sequence: TGTGCCAGCAGCCTTAAATTAATTCAGCCCAACGAGCAGTACTTC. This codes for CASSLKLIQPNEQYF.